Listed below are T cell receptor beta chains from one sample, sequenced in a study of T cell repertoires in cytomegalovirus infection. One entry per CDR3 protein results from TCRdb running MiXCR on the reads. The sample records roughly 310,000 distinct CDR3 sequences, about a sixth being singletons. The sequenced sample consisted of PBMCs. The receptor set was obtained from a human donor in good health (CMV status not recorded). Some clones in this sample may be carry-over from other donors' samples. Each CDR3 is given with its conserved first and last residue. The order of the fields is D gene, clone size, V gene, J gene, CDR3 DNA, CDR3 protein. D genes are given only for firm matches. Expanded clones are given a class, and other clones once, few, many or no size at all.

D: -; size: many; V: TRBV7-6; J: TRBJ1-3; DNA: TGTGCCAGCAGCCCAATTTCCGGGGGCCCCGGTCTGGGAAACACCATATATTTT; CDR3: CASSPISGGPGLGNTIYF
D: -; size: few; V: TRBV2; J: TRBJ1-1; DNA: TGTGCCAGCACTGAGGGGGGATGGTACACTGAAGCTTTCTTT; CDR3: CASTEGGWYTEAFF
D: -; size: many; V: TRBV29-1; J: TRBJ1-1; DNA: TGCAGCGCCGTCCCTCAGGGCAACACTGAAGCTTTCTTT; CDR3: CSAVPQGNTEAFF
D: -; size: many; V: TRBV20-1; J: TRBJ2-7; DNA: TGCAGTGCCCAAACCTCGACTCGCTCCTACGAGCAGTACTTC; CDR3: CSAQTSTRSYEQYF
D: -; size: -; V: TRBV6-5; J: TRBJ1-2; DNA: TGTGCCAGCAGGGGTACAGGGCCCCGCTATGGCTACACCTTC; CDR3: CASRGTGPRYGYTF
D: -; size: few; V: TRBV5-1; J: TRBJ2-1; DNA: TGCGCCAGCAGCGAGACCCCCTACAATGAGCAGTTCTTC; CDR3: CASSETPYNEQFF
D: TRBD2; size: many; V: TRBV7-6; J: TRBJ2-2; DNA: TGTGCCAGCGGGGGTAGCGGGGGTCACGGGGAGCTGTTTTTT; CDR3: CASGGSGGHGELFF
D: -; size: many; V: TRBV12-3/TRBV12-4; J: TRBJ2-2; DNA: TGTGCCAGCAGTTTTCTGGGAACCGGGGAGCTGTTTTTT; CDR3: CASSFLGTGELFF
D: -; size: many; V: TRBV6-5; J: TRBJ2-5; DNA: TGTGCCAGCAGTTACGGGGTTCTAGGCCAAGAGACCCAGTACTTC; CDR3: CASSYGVLGQETQYF
D: -; size: few; V: TRBV12-3/TRBV12-4; J: TRBJ2-7; DNA: TGTGCCAGCAACGGCGGGACCTACGAGCAGTACTTC; CDR3: CASNGGTYEQYF
D: -; size: -; V: TRBV7-9; J: TRBJ1-2; DNA: TGTGCCAGTAGCAATCTACGCCTGGCTATGGACTACACCTTC; CDR3: CASSNLRLAMDYTF
D: TRBD1; size: many; V: TRBV12-3/TRBV12-4; J: TRBJ1-4; DNA: TGTGCCAGCGGCCACCCAGGGGGCGAATTCGGTGAAAAACTGTTTTTT; CDR3: CASGHPGGEFGEKLFF
D: -; size: -; V: TRBV18; J: TRBJ1-2; DNA: TGTGCCAGCTCATCGTCGACAGACGGCTACACCTTC; CDR3: CASSSSTDGYTF
D: -; size: -; V: TRBV29-1; J: TRBJ2-7; DNA: TGCAGCGTTCTGATCTCCTACGAGCAGTACTTC; CDR3: CSVLISYEQYF
D: -; size: -; V: TRBV5-1; J: TRBJ2-1; DNA: TGCGCCAGCAGCACGCACAATGAGCAGTTCTTC; CDR3: CASSTHNEQFF
D: TRBD2; size: many; V: TRBV7-2; J: TRBJ2-3; DNA: TGTGCCAGCAGCGAAAACCTAGCGGGCACAGATACGCAGTATTTT; CDR3: CASSENLAGTDTQYF
D: TRBD2; size: -; V: TRBV28; J: TRBJ2-3; DNA: TGTGCCAGCAGTTTATCCCAGCTAGCGGGCCCGAACACAGATACGCAGTATTTT; CDR3: CASSLSQLAGPNTDTQYF
D: -; size: few; V: TRBV6-1; J: TRBJ2-5; DNA: TGTGCCAGCAGTGAAAGGACTCAAGAGACCCAGTACTTC; CDR3: CASSERTQETQYF
D: -; size: few; V: TRBV20-1; J: TRBJ1-1; DNA: TGCAGTGCTAACCGCAACCGACAGGCTCACACTGAAGCTTTCTTT; CDR3: CSANRNRQAHTEAFF
D: -; size: -; V: TRBV25-1; J: TRBJ1-2; DNA: TGTGCCAGCAGTCGGGACCCCCACAGCTATGGCTACACCTTC; CDR3: CASSRDPHSYGYTF
D: -; size: -; V: TRBV18; J: TRBJ1-1; DNA: TGTGCCAGCTCCCCGCTCGAGGCCAAGAACACTGAAGCTTTCTTT; CDR3: CASSPLEAKNTEAFF
D: -; size: many; V: TRBV7-7; J: TRBJ2-2; DNA: TGTGCTAGCAGCTTAGTGGGTGGTACGAACACCGGGGAGCTGTTTTTT; CDR3: CASSLVGGTNTGELFF
D: -; size: -; V: TRBV29-1; J: TRBJ2-2; DNA: TGCAGCGTGTCCCAGGGAACCGGGGAGCTGTTTTTT; CDR3: CSVSQGTGELFF
D: TRBD1; size: many; V: TRBV11-2; J: TRBJ2-3; DNA: TGTGCCAGCAGCTTAGGGGGACAGGGTACAGATACGCAGTATTTT; CDR3: CASSLGGQGTDTQYF
D: -; size: few; V: TRBV9; J: TRBJ1-5; DNA: TGTGCCAGCAGCGTAGGGGGCCAGAATCAGCCCCAGCATTTT; CDR3: CASSVGGQNQPQHF
D: -; size: many; V: TRBV7-2; J: TRBJ2-7; DNA: TGTGCCAGCAGCTTACGTTTAGGCGATTACTCCTACGAGCAGTACTTC; CDR3: CASSLRLGDYSYEQYF
D: TRBD2; size: -; V: TRBV10-3; J: TRBJ2-3; DNA: TGTGCCATCAGAAGCGGGGGGGCGGATACGCAGTATTTT; CDR3: CAIRSGGADTQYF
D: -; size: many; V: TRBV7-6; J: TRBJ2-3; DNA: TGTGCCAGCAGCCCCAGGGCAGGCAGCACAGATACGCAGTATTTT; CDR3: CASSPRAGSTDTQYF
D: -; size: many; V: TRBV5-8; J: TRBJ2-3; DNA: TGTGCCAGCAGGTACAGGAGCACAGATACGCAGTATTTT; CDR3: CASRYRSTDTQYF
D: -; size: many; V: TRBV12-3/TRBV12-4; J: TRBJ1-1; DNA: TGTGCCAGCAGTTTAGGGGGGGCGTCCACTGAAGCTTTCTTT; CDR3: CASSLGGASTEAFF
D: TRBD1; size: many; V: TRBV7-2; J: TRBJ2-1; DNA: TGTGCCAGCAGCTTAGCCGGGACAGGGGCCTACAATGAGCAGTTCTTC; CDR3: CASSLAGTGAYNEQFF
D: -; size: -; V: TRBV5-1; J: TRBJ1-2; DNA: TGCGCCAGCAGCCCCGACGCCCAGAATGGCTACACCTTC; CDR3: CASSPDAQNGYTF
D: -; size: few; V: TRBV28; J: TRBJ1-6; DNA: TGTGCCAGCAGTTTGAACTCACCCCTCCACTTT; CDR3: CASSLNSPLHF
D: -; size: few; V: TRBV29-1; J: TRBJ1-3; DNA: TGCAGCGTTGATTCTGGAAACACCATATATTTT; CDR3: CSVDSGNTIYF
D: -; size: few; V: TRBV6-6; J: TRBJ1-5; DNA: TGTGCCAGCAGCACGTCCGGGGCCAGCCTCGATCAGCCCCAGCATTTT; CDR3: CASSTSGASLDQPQHF
D: -; size: -; V: TRBV5-5; J: TRBJ1-5; DNA: TGTGCCAGCAGCTTGAATTCCCTTCCCAGGGAAGTTTTGGGCAATCAGCCCCAGCATTTT; CDR3: CASSLNSLPREVLGNQPQHF
D: -; size: many; V: TRBV6-1; J: TRBJ2-1; DNA: TGTGCCAGCAGTGAGTTTCAGGGGACGGACTACAATGAGCAGTTCTTC; CDR3: CASSEFQGTDYNEQFF
D: -; size: -; V: TRBV20-1; J: TRBJ1-2; DNA: TGCAGTGCTACCGGGGATATCTATGGCTACACCTTC; CDR3: CSATGDIYGYTF
D: TRBD1; size: many; V: TRBV7-2; J: TRBJ1-4; DNA: TGTGCCAGCAGCTTAAGACAGGGCAATGAAAAACTGTTTTTT; CDR3: CASSLRQGNEKLFF
D: TRBD1; size: many; V: TRBV6-5; J: TRBJ2-1; DNA: TGTGCCAGCAGTTACGTACAGGGGGCCTACAATGAGCAGTTCTTC; CDR3: CASSYVQGAYNEQFF
D: -; size: -; V: TRBV11-3; J: TRBJ2-1; DNA: TGTGCCAGCAGTCCAGGCTGGGTTGGTGGGGCAGTCTCCTACAATGAGCAGTTCTTC; CDR3: CASSPGWVGGAVSYNEQFF
D: TRBD1; size: many; V: TRBV7-2; J: TRBJ2-5; DNA: TGTGCCAGCAGCTCGGGACAGGGACAGTCACAAGAGACCCAGTACTTC; CDR3: CASSSGQGQSQETQYF
D: TRBD2; size: -; V: TRBV18; J: TRBJ2-3; DNA: TGTGCCAGCACCCGACTAGCGGGTCCGGATACGCAGTATTTT; CDR3: CASTRLAGPDTQYF
D: -; size: few; V: TRBV20-1; J: TRBJ2-7; DNA: TGCAGTGCCCCGACACTCTACGAGCAGTACTTC; CDR3: CSAPTLYEQYF
D: -; size: many; V: TRBV10-3; J: TRBJ1-5; DNA: TGTGCCATCAGTGAGTCGTCAGGAGGGCAGCCCCAGCATTTT; CDR3: CAISESSGGQPQHF
D: TRBD2; size: many; V: TRBV4-2; J: TRBJ2-1; DNA: TGTGCCAGCAGCCCCTACGACGACCTAGCGGAATACAATGAGCAGTTCTTC; CDR3: CASSPYDDLAEYNEQFF